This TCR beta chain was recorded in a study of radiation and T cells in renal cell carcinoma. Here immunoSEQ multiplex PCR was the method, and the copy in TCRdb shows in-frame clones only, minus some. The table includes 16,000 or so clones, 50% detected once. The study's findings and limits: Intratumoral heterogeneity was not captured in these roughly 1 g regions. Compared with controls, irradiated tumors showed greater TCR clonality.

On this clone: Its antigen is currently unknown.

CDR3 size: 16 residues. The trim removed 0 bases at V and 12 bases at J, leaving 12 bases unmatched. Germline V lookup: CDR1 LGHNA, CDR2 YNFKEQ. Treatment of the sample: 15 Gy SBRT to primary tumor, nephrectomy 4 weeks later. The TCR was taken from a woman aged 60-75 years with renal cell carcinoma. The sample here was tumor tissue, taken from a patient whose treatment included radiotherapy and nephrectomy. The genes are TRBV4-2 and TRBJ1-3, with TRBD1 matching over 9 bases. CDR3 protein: CASSQDVGTGSSHIYF. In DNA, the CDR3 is TGTGCCAGCAGCCAAGACGTCGGGACAGGGAGCTCCCACATATATTTT.